This T cell receptor beta chain was observed in a study of blood T cell repertoires in COVID-19. The CDR3 runs to 15 residues. CDR1 and CDR2 (germline): LGHDT, YNNKEL (reference sequence). Deletions cut 6 bases from V and 1 base from J, with 13 bases between. The assay was immunoSEQ multiplex PCR, and TCRdb's table has in-frame clones only and misses some. The table shows hundreds of thousands of clones, with around 80% occurring only once. The sequencing input was PBMCs or T cells enriched from blood (not recorded which). The sequence derives from a man younger than 45 with acute COVID-19. The chain employs TRBV3-1 (or the pseudogene TRBV3-2) and TRBJ2-1, with D possibly being TRBD2 (6 bases). The CDR3 is CASRLVGGSYNEQFF. The CDR3 region has the DNA TGTGCCAGCAGACTAGTTGGGGGGTCCTACAATGAGCAGTTCTTC.